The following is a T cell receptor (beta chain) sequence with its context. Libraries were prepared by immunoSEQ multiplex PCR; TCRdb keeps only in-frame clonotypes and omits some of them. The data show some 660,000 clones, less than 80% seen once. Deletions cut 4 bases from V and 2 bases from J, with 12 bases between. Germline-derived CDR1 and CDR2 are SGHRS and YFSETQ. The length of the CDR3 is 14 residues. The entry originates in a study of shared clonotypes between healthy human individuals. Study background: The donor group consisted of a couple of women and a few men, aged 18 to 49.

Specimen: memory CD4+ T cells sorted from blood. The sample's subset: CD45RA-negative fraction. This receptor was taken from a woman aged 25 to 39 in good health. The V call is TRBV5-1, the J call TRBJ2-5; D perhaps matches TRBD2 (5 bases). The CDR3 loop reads CASSPFGSQETQYF. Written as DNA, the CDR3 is TGCGCCAGCAGCCCCTTTGGGAGTCAAGAGACCCAGTACTTC.